Each of the 14 T cell receptor beta chains below was sequenced from the same sample in a study of blood T cell repertoires in COVID-19. Assay used: immunoSEQ multiplex PCR; TCRdb lists only in-frame clones, some missing. The sample lists more than 45,000 clones, about 80% seen once, with around 9.1% in the top ten. The source material was peripheral blood. These receptors were collected from an elderly man with COVID-19, enrolled during active disease.

V usage is TRBV29-1 and J usage is TRBJ2-2, with 7 positions matching TRBD2. The length of the CDR3 is 15 residues. Germline V CDR1 and CDR2: SQVTM, ANQGSEA. V gave up 4 bases and J gave up 0 bases; unmatched junction bases: 5. CDR3 region: CSVGGREANTGELFF. CDR3 DNA: TGCAGCGTTGGGGGGAGGGAAGCGAACACCGGGGAGCTGTTTTTT.

This chain connects TRBV4-3 to TRBJ2-3; 15 positions agree with TRBD2. Germline loops: CDR1 LGHNA, CDR2 YSLEER. With V trimmed by 3 bases and J by 1 base, 2 bases remained unmatched. The CDR3 runs to 17 residues. CDR3: CASSHRTSGGGTDTQYF. DNA for the CDR3: TGCGCCAGCAGCCATCGGACTAGCGGGGGGGGCACAGATACGCAGTATTTT.

V usage is TRBV19 and J usage is TRBJ1-1; 9 nucleotides agree with TRBD1. From germline, CDR1 is LNHDA and CDR2 SQIVND (reference sequence). Trimming removed 3 bases from V and 1 base from J; junction bases left unmatched: 9. The CDR3 runs to 17 residues. Here the CDR3 reads CASSIPTGGGKNTEAFF. The DNA of the CDR3 is TGTGCCAGTAGTATCCCCACAGGGGGCGGGAAGAACACTGAAGCTTTCTTT.

This clone has more than one count but fewer than ten. The rearrangement joins TRBV27 to TRBJ2-7; D possibly corresponds to TRBD2 (5 bases). Deletions cut 2 bases from V and 3 bases from J, with 8 bases between. CDR1 and CDR2 (germline): MNHEY, SMNVEV (reference sequence). The CDR3 totals 13 residues. The CDR3 here is CASSLVGSYEQYF. The CDR3 DNA sequence: TGTGCCAGCAGTTTAGTGGGGAGCTACGAGCAGTACTTC.

V usage is TRBV3-1 (or the pseudogene TRBV3-2) and J usage is TRBJ2-1; a weak D match, TRBD2 (6 bases). CDR1 is LGHDT and CDR2 is YNNKEL in the germline V gene (reference sequence). CDR3 length equals 15 residues. V gave up 1 base and J gave up 10 bases, with 17 bases separating them. The CDR3 loop is CASSQGGAAAGEQFF. The CDR3 nucleotides read TGTGCCAGCAGCCAAGGAGGCGCGGCCGCGGGAGAGCAGTTCTTC.

The chain is built from TRBV28 and TRBJ1-2; D may be TRBD1 (6 bases). Germline V lookup: CDR1 MDHEN, CDR2 SYDVKM. The CDR3 covers 13 residues. Trimming removed 6 bases from V and 4 bases from J, with 12 bases in between. DNA of the CDR3: TGTGCCAGCAGACGATCAGGGGTCTATGGCTACACCTTC. Protein product: CASRRSGVYGYTF.

This clone has a handful of counts. The V gene is TRBV7-2, the J gene TRBJ1-5; no firm D call. Germline CDR1 reads SGHTA; CDR2 reads FQGNSA. V gave up 8 bases and J gave up 4 bases, with 15 bases separating them. CDR3 size: 14 residues. The DNA of the CDR3 is TGTGCCAGCGGTTTCCGACATGGGAATCAGCCCCAGCATTTT. Its translation: CASGFRHGNQPQHF.

V and J are TRBV18 and TRBJ2-3, with 7 nucleotides matching TRBD2. The CDR3 totals 16 residues. V lost 3 bases to trimming and J lost 5 bases; unmatched junction nucleotides: 11. Germline V gene lookup returns CDR1 KGHSH and CDR2 LQKENI. CDR3 sequence reads: CASSPEKAGEGDTQYF. CDR3 coding DNA: TGTGCCAGCTCACCTGAGAAGGCGGGGGAGGGAGATACGCAGTATTTT.

The table lists this clone with a count of one. CDR3 sequence: CASSRDRAGEKLFF. CDR3 in DNA: TGTGCCAGCAGCCGGGACAGGGCCGGTGAAAAACTGTTTTTT. This sequence joins TRBV7-2 and TRBJ1-4, with 9 nucleotides matching TRBD1. This CDR3 is 14 amino acids long. CDR1 is SGHTA, CDR2 FQGNSA, per germline. Trimming removed 5 bases from V and 7 bases from J; junction bases left unmatched: 5.

The CDR3, as DNA: TGTGCCAGCAGCTTAGGGGTCGGGCCAGGGGGCTACAATGAGCAGTTCTTC. Translated, it gives CASSLGVGPGGYNEQFF. The chain couples TRBV7-6 to TRBJ2-1, with 7 bases fitting TRBD1. J lost 3 bases, V lost 1 base, and 9 bases had no gene match. Germline CDR1 reads SGHVS; CDR2 reads FNYEAQ. The CDR3 runs 17 residues.

CDR3 sequence reads: CASSPGLAGETQYF. The DNA of the CDR3 is TGTGCCAGCAGTCCCGGACTAGCGGGAGAGACCCAGTACTTC. The chain carries TRBV2 and TRBJ2-5, with 11 bases fitting TRBD2. In germline, CDR1 is SNHLY, CDR2 FYNNEI. CDR3 size: 14 residues. The junction had 3 bases not matched to a gene; V was cut back by 5 bases and J by 4 bases. Variable domain in full (rest from reference TRBV2 and TRBJ2-5): EPEVTQTPSHQVTQMGQEVILRCVPISNHLYFYWYRQILGQKVEFLVSFYNNEISEKSEIFDDQFSVERPDGSNFTLKIRSTKLEDSAMYFCASSPGLAGETQYFGPGTRLLVL.

The CDR3 DNA reads TGTGCCAGCAGACGACCGGGACAGGCCCTATATGGCTACACCTTC. It specifies CASRRPGQALYGYTF. The rearrangement joins TRBV6-5 to TRBJ1-2, with 8 positions matching TRBD1. The ends lost 6 bases at V and 5 bases at J; junction bases unmatched: 11. Germline values: CDR1 MNHEY, CDR2 SVGAGI. The CDR3 consists of 15 residues.

There are a few counts of this clone. The rearrangement uses TRBV4-3 and TRBJ2-2; TRBD2 might be the D (6 bases). The CDR3 runs to 14 residues. The V gene lost 0 bases and the J gene lost 9 bases, with 11 bases spanning the gap. Germline assignment: CDR1 LGHNA and CDR2 YSLEER. Here the CDR3 DNA reads TGCGCCAGCAGCCAAGAGGTGGCGGGAAGGGAGCTGTTTTTT. Protein product: CASSQEVAGRELFF.

The chain couples TRBV9 to TRBJ1-1; 7 positions agree with TRBD1. The germline V gene encodes CDR1 SGDLS and CDR2 YYNGEE. V lost 3 bases and J lost 4; bases outside the gene matches: 6. The CDR3 spans 14 residues. The CDR3 spells CASSAQGQATEAFF. The CDR3 bases are TGTGCCAGCAGCGCACAGGGGCAAGCCACTGAAGCTTTCTTT.